Below are 32 T cell receptor beta chains sequenced from a single sample in a study of cytomegalovirus exposure and HLA in healthy donors. PCR primers comprised 60 Vbeta and 13 Jbeta primers. Sequenced by immunoSEQ multiplex PCR; TCRdb stores in-frame clones only, minus some. The data show about 120,000 clones, roughly 78% seen once. Material for sequencing was PBMCs. The receptors shown here come from a woman in her thirties in good health and CMV-seropositive.

The chain carries TRBV4-1 and TRBJ1-2; D unclear. The CDR3 runs 14 residues. V lost 1 base and J lost 4, with 10 bases in between. Germline loops: CDR1 MGHRA, CDR2 YSYEKL. CDR3 sequence reads: CASSQVPAGYGYTF. In DNA, the CDR3 is TGCGCCAGCAGCCAAGTTCCGGCGGGCTATGGCTACACCTTC.

The V and J genes are TRBV10-3 and TRBJ1-2; possibly TRBD1 for D (5 bases). Trimming took off 2 bases at V and 1 base at J, with 11 bases between the two ends. The germline gives CDR1 ENHRY, CDR2 SYGVKD. CDR3 length: 15 residues. CDR3 loop: CAISEPGRVNYGYTF. Written as DNA, the CDR3 is TGTGCCATCAGTGAGCCTGGCAGGGTTAACTATGGCTACACCTTC.

This chain uses TRBV4-2 with TRBJ2-7; tentative D call: TRBD2 (7 bases). Looked up from germline, CDR1 is LGHNA and CDR2 is YNFKEQ. V dropped 2 bases and J dropped 2 bases, with 16 bases sitting between them. This CDR3 contains 16 residues. Written as DNA, the CDR3 is TGTGCCAGCAGCCAACTCTTGGGGGGGCGACCCTACGAGCAGTACTTC. This translates into CASSQLLGGRPYEQYF.

There are a few counts of this clone. This chain joins TRBV5-1 and TRBJ2-7, with 10 bases that match TRBD1. This CDR3 is 16 amino acids long. J lost 3 bases, V lost 3 bases, and 9 bases had no gene match. Germline V gene data show CDR1 as SGHRS and CDR2 as YFSETQ. Written as DNA, the CDR3 is TGCGCCAGCAGCTCCCCGCTAGGACAGGGGGACTACGAGCAGTACTTC. Protein sequence: CASSSPLGQGDYEQYF.

J is TRBJ2-5 and V is TRBV7-9; 14 bases fit TRBD2. Germline trimming cut 5 bases from V and 5 bases from J; bases unmatched to any gene: 7. The CDR3 consists of 16 residues. The germline V gene has CDR1 SEHNR and CDR2 FQNEAQ (reference sequence). This chain's CDR3 is CASSQTSGGAGETQYF. Written as DNA, the CDR3 is TGTGCCAGCAGCCAGACTAGCGGGGGGGCCGGGGAGACCCAGTACTTC.

This rearrangement joins TRBV4-1 to TRBJ1-1; D gene ambiguous. Between the trimmed V and J ends, which lost 0 bases and 1 base, there was a span of 9 bases. Looked up from germline, CDR1 is MGHRA and CDR2 is YSYEKL. The CDR3 loop spans 15 amino acids. The CDR3 protein is CASSQEGVRNTEAFF. The CDR3 DNA follows: TGCGCCAGCAGCCAAGAGGGCGTACGGAACACTGAAGCTTTCTTT.

The rearrangement uses TRBV6-4 and TRBJ2-4; D unclear. The V end was cut by 4 bases, the J end by 0 bases, with 13 bases between. This CDR3 is built from 16 residues. Germline assignment: CDR1 MRHNA and CDR2 SNTAGT. CDR3 residues: CASSARHAVAKNIQYF. For the CDR3, the DNA is TGTGCCAGCAGTGCCCGGCATGCGGTAGCCAAAAACATTCAGTACTTC.

The count of this clone is one. J is TRBJ2-3 and V is TRBV7-9; 11 bases agree with TRBD2. This CDR3 comprises 19 residues. Germline lookup yields CDR1 SEHNR and CDR2 FQNEAQ (reference sequence). V gave up 5 bases and J gave up 0 bases; unmatched junction bases: 13. CDR3 coding DNA: TGTGCCAGCAGCCCGCCTTGGGGGCTAGCGGGGGGCAGCACAGATACGCAGTATTTT. This encodes CASSPPWGLAGGSTDTQYF.

The J gene is TRBJ1-2, the V gene TRBV30; 7 nucleotides match TRBD1. The CDR3 is 15 amino acids. With V trimmed by 0 bases and J by 4 bases, 8 bases remained unmatched. Germline-derived CDR1 and CDR2 are GTSNPN and SVGIG (reference sequence). The DNA of the CDR3 is TGTGCCTGGAGTGTACGAGGGGGCGCGAGCTATGGCTACACCTTC. As protein: CAWSVRGGASYGYTF.

The V and J genes are TRBV18 and TRBJ1-2; D is undetermined. Germline V CDR1 and CDR2: KGHSH, LQKENI. This CDR3 comprises 17 residues. With 2 bases removed from V and 8 bases from J, the gap between germline ends came to 24 bases. The CDR3 loop reads CASSPYYSGVGVEGYTF. The CDR3 region has the DNA TGTGCCAGCTCACCATATTACTCCGGGGTGGGCGTGGAGGGCTACACCTTC.

This chain uses TRBV4-1 with TRBJ2-5; 9 bases match TRBD2. Germline V CDR1 and CDR2: MGHRA, YSYEKL. With 4 bases clipped from V and 0 bases from J, the junction kept 3 bases outside the gene matches. The CDR3 totals 15 residues. The DNA of the CDR3 is TGCGCCAGCAGCCTGGCGGGGGGGAACCAAGAGACCCAGTACTTC. Translation gives CASSLAGGNQETQYF.

The gene calls are TRBV5-6 and TRBJ2-5; weak D call: TRBD2 (6 bases). The V end lost 6 bases, the J end lost 4 bases, and 25 bases lay between the germline ends. The CDR3 covers 17 residues. Per germline, CDR1 SGHDT and CDR2 YYEEEE. The CDR3 sequence: CASTPKYFVTRGETQYF. CDR3 nucleotide sequence: TGTGCCAGCACCCCAAAGTATTTCGTGACTAGGGGAGAGACCCAGTACTTC.

The V call is TRBV9, the J call TRBJ2-7; D might be TRBD2 (6 bases). From germline, CDR1 is SGDLS and CDR2 YYNGEE. Trimming pared 7 bases from V and 9 bases from J, leaving 17 bases between. This CDR3 comprises 12 residues. CDR3 loop: CASGEDPGGQYF. The CDR3 DNA reads as TGTGCCAGCGGGGAAGACCCCGGGGGGCAGTACTTC. Full variable domain (rest looked up from reference TRBV9 and TRBJ2-7): DSGVTQTPKHLITATGQRVTLRCSPRSGDLSVYWYQQSLDQGLQFLIQYYNGEERAKGNILERFSAQQFPDLHSELNLSSLELGDSALYFCASGEDPGGQYFGPGTRLTVT.

The chain combines TRBV7-3 with TRBJ2-6, with D maybe TRBD2 (5 bases). V lost 5 bases, J lost 0 bases, and 14 bases lay in between. The CDR3 covers 17 residues. Germline-derived CDR1 and CDR2 are SGHTA and FQGTGA. Written as DNA, the CDR3 is TGTGCCAGCAGCCCCAAAGGTGGGAGCTCTGGGGCCAACGTCCTGACTTTC. This sequence encodes CASSPKGGSSGANVLTF.

The J gene is TRBJ1-4, the V gene TRBV4-3; the match to TRBD1 covers 7 bases. The CDR3 has 19 residues. With V trimmed by 1 base and J by 0 bases, 11 bases remained unmatched. Germline CDR1 and CDR2: LGHNA and YSLEER. CDR3 region: CASSQGPTGTDATNEKLFF. The CDR3 DNA reads as TGCGCCAGCAGCCAAGGCCCCACCGGGACAGATGCAACTAATGAAAAACTGTTTTTT.

The chain combines TRBV4-2 with TRBJ2-3, with 14 bases that match TRBD2. The V gene end was trimmed by 3 bases and the J gene end by 5 bases; junction bases not matched to a gene: 4. This CDR3 has 16 amino acids. Germline lookup yields CDR1 LGHNA and CDR2 YNFKEQ. Written as DNA, the CDR3 is TGTGCCAGCAGCCAGGGACTAGCGGGGGCTCGAGATACGCAGTATTTT. Protein: CASSQGLAGARDTQYF.

The chain couples TRBV19 to TRBJ1-5; unclear D gene. The CDR3 has 14 residues. Germline V gene sequence: CDR1 LNHDA, CDR2 SQIVND (reference sequence). V dropped 3 bases and J dropped 0 bases, with 6 bases sitting between them. CDR3 sequence (DNA): TGTGCCAGTAGTATGGCATATAGCAATCAGCCCCAGCATTTT. It codes for CASSMAYSNQPQHF.

The sample holds a few counts of this clone. The rearrangement links TRBV13 to TRBJ2-1; tentative D call: TRBD2 (7 bases). Per the germline V gene, CDR1 is PRHDT and CDR2 is FYEKMQ (reference sequence). The V and J ends lost 5 bases and 6 bases respectively, with 29 bases between them. The CDR3 runs to 19 residues. The DNA for the CDR3 is TGTGCCAGCAGCCCCCGCAGAGGGGGGGAGGATGGCGTATCCAATGAGCAGTTCTTC. It is translated as CASSPRRGGEDGVSNEQFF.

This clone was seen just once. The J gene is TRBJ2-5, the V gene TRBV6-1; 9 bases fit TRBD1. The junction had 8 bases not matched to a gene; V was cut back by 4 bases and J by 5 bases. The CDR3 spans 15 residues. Germline V gives CDR1 MNHNS, CDR2 SASEGT. The CDR3 reads CASSGPNRGRETQYF. As DNA, the CDR3 is TGTGCCAGCAGTGGGCCCAACAGGGGGCGGGAGACCCAGTACTTC.

This clone was counted many times. V usage is TRBV5-1 and J usage is TRBJ2-3; D uncertain. Trimming took off 3 bases at V and 6 bases at J, with 14 bases between the two ends. The CDR3 runs to 14 residues. Per the germline V gene, CDR1 is SGHRS and CDR2 is YFSETQ. This CDR3 reads CASSSGLRADTQYF. CDR3 coding DNA: TGCGCCAGCAGCTCTGGGCTAAGAGCCGATACGCAGTATTTT.

This chain links TRBV5-1 with TRBJ1-1, with 8 bases that match TRBD1. The CDR3 is 14 amino acids. The V gene end was trimmed by 3 bases and the J gene end by 5 bases; junction bases not matched to a gene: 6. The germline V gene has CDR1 SGHRS and CDR2 YFSETQ. The CDR3 DNA sequence: TGCGCCAGCAGCTCCACAGGGGGGATGACTGAAGCTTTCTTT. Its translation: CASSSTGGMTEAFF.

The rearrangement links TRBV6-5 to TRBJ2-1; 12 positions agree with TRBD2. The CDR3 loop spans 15 amino acids. The V gene end was trimmed by 11 bases and the J gene end by 0 bases; junction bases not matched to a gene: 5. The V gene's germline CDR1 is MNHEY and CDR2 SVGAGI. CDR3 region: CAFLAGGRSYNEQFF. Here the CDR3 DNA reads TGTGCCTTTCTAGCGGGGGGGCGCTCCTACAATGAGCAGTTCTTC.

This clone showed up just a few times. This chain connects TRBV9 to TRBJ2-2; 9 nucleotides agree with TRBD1. J lost 6 bases, V lost 3 bases, and 3 bases had no gene match. The CDR3 is 14 amino acids. Germline CDR1 is SGDLS and CDR2 is YYNGEE. The CDR3 region is CASSGDRVAGELFF. CDR3 in DNA: TGTGCCAGCAGCGGGGACAGGGTCGCCGGGGAGCTGTTTTTT.

This clone was found once. J is TRBJ1-6 and V is TRBV11-3; D is uncertain. Trimming took off 3 bases at V and 6 bases at J, with 6 bases between the two ends. The CDR3 is 13 residues long. CDR1 is SGHNT and CDR2 is YENEEA in the germline V gene. The CDR3 protein is CASSFSSNSPLHF. DNA for the CDR3: TGTGCCAGCAGCTTTAGCTCTAATTCACCCCTCCACTTT.

The rearrangement joins TRBV5-1 to TRBJ1-2; D not certain. Germline V gives CDR1 SGHRS, CDR2 YFSETQ. The length of the CDR3 is 14 residues. V was clipped by 4 bases and J by 9 bases, with 19 bases between them. The CDR3 DNA reads TGCGCCAGCAGCCCTCCAGTCGATGGTAATAGCTACACCTTC. This gives the protein CASSPPVDGNSYTF.

This clone was seen more than once but under ten times. The gene calls are TRBV9 and TRBJ2-3; D perhaps matches TRBD1 (5 bases). V lost 3 bases and J 3 bases, leaving 20 bases between the germline ends. Germline V gene lookup returns CDR1 SGDLS and CDR2 YYNGEE. The CDR3 has 17 amino acids. Here the CDR3 DNA reads TGTGCCAGCAGCGCGACCGCGACAGTGAAGGGGACAGATACGCAGTATTTT. Encoded protein: CASSATATVKGTDTQYF.

The V gene is TRBV5-1, the J gene TRBJ2-3; 8 positions match TRBD1. V shed 3 bases, J shed 0 bases, and the junction held 6 bases outside the gene matches. CDR3 length: 16 amino acids. Germline CDR1 is SGHRS and CDR2 is YFSETQ. The CDR3 spells CASSYYRGFSTDTQYF. In DNA form, the CDR3 reads TGCGCCAGCAGCTATTACAGGGGGTTTAGCACAGATACGCAGTATTTT.

This chain uses TRBV4-1 with TRBJ1-2; D not resolved. With 2 bases removed from V and 6 bases from J, the gap between germline ends came to 10 bases. CDR1 and CDR2 (germline): MGHRA, YSYEKL. This CDR3 has 13 residues. The chain's CDR3 is CASSQKVGDGYTF. As DNA, the CDR3 is TGCGCCAGCAGCCAAAAGGTCGGGGATGGCTACACCTTC.

The V and J genes are TRBV30 and TRBJ1-3; D is possibly TRBD1 (6 bases). The CDR3 runs 13 residues. The germline V gene encodes CDR1 GTSNPN and CDR2 SVGIG (reference sequence). Trimming took 4 bases from V and 4 from J, leaving 11 bases between them. CDR3 coding DNA: TGTGCCTGGACGGGGACACTCGGAAACACCATATATTTT. Protein: CAWTGTLGNTIYF.

As to this clone: Mismatch with germline at one junction end may stem from a read error. V usage is TRBV5-6 and J usage is TRBJ1-2; D possibly corresponds to TRBD1 (5 bases). Germline CDR1 SGHDT, CDR2 YYEEEE. This CDR3 is 14 amino acids long. CDR3 nucleotides: TGTGCCAGCAGCTTGGCCGGGGGGAGCTATGGCCACACCTTC. Amino acid sequence: CASSLAGGSYGHTF.

This rearrangement joins TRBV14 to TRBJ1-1; the D is unclear. The CDR3 length is 14 residues. With 0 bases removed from V and 5 bases from J, the gap between germline ends came to 10 bases. The germline V gene has CDR1 SGHDN and CDR2 FVKESK. For the CDR3, the DNA is TGTGCCAGCAGCCAAGAACCGGTTGTTACTGAAGCTTTCTTT. This sequence encodes CASSQEPVVTEAFF.

This clone came up a few times. This rearrangement joins TRBV6-6 to TRBJ2-7, with D possibly being TRBD2 (6 bases). The CDR3 totals 15 residues. V gave up 6 bases and J gave up 2 bases, with 17 bases separating them. From germline, CDR1 is MNHNY and CDR2 SVGAGI (reference sequence). The CDR3 DNA sequence: TGTGCCAGCAGGCAAGCCGGGGGTACAACCTACGAGCAGTACTTC. Translated: CASRQAGGTTYEQYF.